The rows below give T cell receptor beta chains drawn from one sample of a study of post-analysis software for immune sequencing data. TCRdb re-called the PCR reads with MiXCR, one entry per CDR3 protein. The table has about 460,000 distinct CDR3 sequences, over 35% seen once. Sequenced: blood. The receptor set was obtained from a girl between 10 and 17 years old with multiple sclerosis. Both conserved end residues are part of each CDR3. The D gene is left open where the match is weak. Clone size is not always given. Where it is, it says once, few, many or a class for expanded clones.

few,TRBD1,TRBV12-3/TRBV12-4,TRBJ2-5,TGTGCCAGCAGTTCCGGGCGCAGGGGGCAGTACTTC,CASSSGRRGQYF
.,TRBD2,TRBV7-9,TRBJ2-1,TGTGCCAGCAGCCTGGGACTAGCGGGAGCGGAGATGCAGTTCTTC,CASSLGLAGAEMQFF
.,.,TRBV12-3/TRBV12-4,TRBJ1-1,TGTGCCAGCAGTCGATCGACTAGGAACACTGAAGCTTTCTTT,CASSRSTRNTEAFF
.,TRBD2,TRBV20-1,TRBJ2-5,TGCAGTGCTAGCCCTGTTAGCGGGAGTTTTAGCATAGAGACCCAGTACTTC,CSASPVSGSFSIETQYF
.,TRBD1,TRBV20-1,TRBJ1-4,TGCAGTGCCAGGGGGGCAGGGCGAGGAAGTAATGAAAAACTGTTTTTT,CSARGAGRGSNEKLFF
.,.,TRBV4-2,TRBJ2-5,TGTGCCAGCAGCCCAAGATCGGACAGCCAAGAGACCCAGTACTTC,CASSPRSDSQETQYF
few,.,TRBV20-1,TRBJ2-1,TGCAGTGCGCTAGAGAGGAGGTCTGCACAGTTCTTC,CSALERRSAQFF
once,.,TRBV7-3,TRBJ2-7,TGTGCCAGCAGCACAATAGCGGTCCTCTACGAGCAGTACTTC,CASSTIAVLYEQYF
.,.,TRBV10-3,TRBJ1-2,TGTGCCATCAGTGAGTCGATCCTGGTTGTTGTTGGCTACACCTTC,CAISESILVVVGYTF
.,TRBD1,TRBV28,TRBJ1-2,TGTGCCAGCAGTCAATCGACAGGGCGAGTCTATGGCTACACCTTC,CASSQSTGRVYGYTF
.,.,TRBV5-6,TRBJ2-1,TGTGCCAGCAGTCCCCGACAGGTTGACGGGGATGAGCAGTTCTTC,CASSPRQVDGDEQFF
few,TRBD1,TRBV6-1,TRBJ2-1,TGTGCCAGCAGTGCACCGGGACAGGGGGCGATTGAGCAGTTCTTC,CASSAPGQGAIEQFF
.,.,TRBV7-7,TRBJ1-1,TGTGCTAGCAGACAGTCGATGAACACTGAAGCTTTCTTT,CASRQSMNTEAFF
.,TRBD2,TRBV7-3,TRBJ2-4,TGTGCCAGCCAGACGGGGGGCATTCAGTACTTC,CASQTGGIQYF
.,.,TRBV12-3/TRBV12-4,TRBJ2-1,TGTGCCAGCAGTTTAGAGACAGAGAGGGGTTACAATGAGCAGTTCTTC,CASSLETERGYNEQFF
few,TRBD1,TRBV20-1,TRBJ1-6,TGCAGTGCACAGCCGGACAGGGAACGCTATAATTCACCCCTCCACTTT,CSAQPDRERYNSPLHF
.,.,TRBV10-2,TRBJ2-5,TGCACCAGCAGTGGAGTACTAACGTGGGGGGAGACCCAGTACTTC,CTSSGVLTWGETQYF
.,.,TRBV29-1,TRBJ2-3,TGCAGCGCCCAGAGGGGAGATACGCAGTATTTT,CSAQRGDTQYF
.,TRBD2,TRBV7-2,TRBJ2-7,TGTGCCAGCAGCCCGGAACTAGCGGCTAGGTTCGAGCAGTACTTC,CASSPELAARFEQYF
once,.,TRBV7-3,TRBJ2-1,TGTGCCCGCAGCTTCCGAAGGGGGACCTACAATGAGCAGTTCTTC,CARSFRRGTYNEQFF
.,.,TRBV2,TRBJ1-5,TGTGCCAGCAGGAAGGGGCAGTATAGCAATCAGCCCCAGCATTTT,CASRKGQYSNQPQHF
.,.,TRBV24-1,TRBJ2-1,TGTGCCACCAGTGATTCCGATACCCCAGGGTGGCATGAGCAGTTCTTC,CATSDSDTPGWHEQFF
few,TRBD1,TRBV6-1,TRBJ2-5,TGTGCCAGCACCCCGCGTACAGGGGGCACAGAGACCCAGTACTTC,CASTPRTGGTETQYF
.,.,TRBV11-2,TRBJ1-1,TGTGCCAGCAGCTCTCGAGCAGGGATAATAGTTGGCACTGAAGCTTTCTTT,CASSSRAGIIVGTEAFF
.,.,TRBV18,TRBJ2-1,TGTGCCGGCTCACCCCCTTCGGGACGCTCCTACAATGAGCAGTTCTTC,CAGSPPSGRSYNEQFF
once,.,TRBV7-9,TRBJ2-7,TGTGCCAGCTCCAGTCAACGAACCTACGAGCAGTACTTC,CASSSQRTYEQYF
once,TRBD1,TRBV3-1,TRBJ2-3,TGTGCCAGCAGCCAAGAAGGGACAGGATCAGATACGCAGTATTTT,CASSQEGTGSDTQYF
.,TRBD1,TRBV24-1,TRBJ2-7,TGTGCCACCAGTGATCCGGACCCGACAGGGGGATACGAGCAGTACTTC,CATSDPDPTGGYEQYF
.,TRBD2,TRBV7-6,TRBJ2-3,TGTGCCAGCACCATTAGGGGAGGGGTCGGGGTGCAGTATTTT,CASTIRGGVGVQYF
.,.,TRBV29-1,TRBJ1-4,TGCAGCGTTTCGGCCGATGAAAAACTGTTTTTT,CSVSADEKLFF
.,.,TRBV20-1,TRBJ1-5,TGCAGTGCTAGCACCGCCGGTGTCAATCAGCCCCAGCATTTT,CSASTAGVNQPQHF
few,TRBD1,TRBV7-2,TRBJ2-5,TGTGCCAGCAGCTTTTTTGTAGGGGGCGGTGAGACCCAGTACTTC,CASSFFVGGGETQYF
.,.,TRBV29-1,TRBJ2-4,TGCAGCGTTGAAGCACTAGGTGGGAACATTCAGTACTTC,CSVEALGGNIQYF
.,TRBD2,TRBV20-1,TRBJ2-1,TGCAGTGCCCAGACTAGCGGGACCTACAATGAGCAGTTCTTC,CSAQTSGTYNEQFF
few,.,TRBV4-2,TRBJ2-7,TGTGCCAGCAGCCAAGATTGGGTACAGCGGGACGAGCAGTACTTC,CASSQDWVQRDEQYF
few,.,TRBV5-1,TRBJ2-1,TGCGCCAGCAGCTTGGGAGGGGAACCCTACAATGAGCAGTTCTTC,CASSLGGEPYNEQFF
.,TRBD1,TRBV7-2,TRBJ2-1,TGTGCCAGCAGCGCTTGGGACAGGAGCGGGAATGAGCAGTTCTTC,CASSAWDRSGNEQFF
.,.,TRBV7-9,TRBJ2-1,TGTGCCAGCAGCTTAGATCGGAATGAGCAGTTCTTC,CASSLDRNEQFF